The sequence of this TCR beta chain was determined in a study of T cell responses to AZD1222 COVID-19 vaccine. V dropped 0 bases and J dropped 1; count of bases not matched to a gene: 14. This CDR3 spans 19 amino acids. The germline V gene encodes CDR1 LGHNA and CDR2 YSLEER. The count of this clone is one. Libraries were prepared by immunoSEQ multiplex PCR; TCRdb keeps only in-frame clonotypes and omits some of them. Among approximately 100,000 clones listed, around 85% were seen once. The sample here was peripheral blood, taken 28 days after the second AZD1222 dose. The TCR sequence derives from an adult who received the AZD1222 COVID-19 vaccine. The V call is TRBV4-3, the J call TRBJ2-5; TRBD2 aligns across 7 bases. The CDR3 region is CASSQDLVGAGEIQETQYF. The CDR3 DNA reads as TGCGCCAGCAGCCAAGATCTGGTTGGGGCGGGAGAAATCCAAGAGACCCAGTACTTC.